This T cell receptor (beta chain) was sequenced in a study of identifying expanded T cells in peripheral blood. No infections or other immune events were documented during collection. Repertoires were generated with immunoSEQ multiplex PCR, while TCRdb's copy carries only in-frame clones and drops some. The data hold about 58,000 clones, with roughly 89% observed a single time. Study-wide results and caveats: Across healthy donors, higher total template counts meant significantly greater approximately 2-week count variance. Differentially abundant clones: around 1.2 between replicates, around 16 at approximately 14 days, roughly 18 at four.

With respect to this clone: Its antigen is not identified.

Sequencing was performed on blood. This TCR was sampled from a person between 18 and 70 years old in good health.

The CDR3 is CASSPPSSSRNTIYF. The CDR3 DNA follows: TGTGCCAGTAGTCCACCATCATCAAGTCGTAACACCATATATTTT. This rearrangement joins TRBV19 to TRBJ1-3; D call uncertain. The V end was cut by 5 bases, the J end by 7 bases, with 18 bases between. The germline V gene encodes CDR1 LNHDA and CDR2 SQIVND (reference sequence). The CDR3 covers 15 residues. Together with reference TRBV19 and TRBJ1-3, the CDR3 gives the full variable domain: DGGITQSPKYLFRKEGQNVTLSCEQNLNHDAMYWYRQDPGQGLRLIYYSQIVNDFQKGDIAEGYSVSREKKESFPLTVTSAQKNPTAFYLCASSPPSSSRNTIYFGEGSWLTVV.